The 5 T cell receptor beta chains below were found in one sample sequenced in a study of shared clonotypes between healthy human individuals. TCRdb's table, derived via immunoSEQ multiplex PCR, lists solely in-frame clones and lacks some. The sample holds a few hundred thousand clones; over 50% are singletons and the top ten take roughly 11%. Sequencing input: memory CD4+ T cells sorted from blood. Subset: CD45RA-negative fraction. The receptors were sampled from a man aged 30 to 45 in good health.

This clone came up many times. The J gene is TRBJ2-3, the V gene TRBV11-3, with D unresolved. Per germline, CDR1 SGHNT and CDR2 YENEEA. The CDR3 runs to 12 residues. Trimming shortened V by 1 base and J by 6 bases, and 5 bases separated the two germline ends. The CDR3 protein is CASSLGPDTQYF. The CDR3 region has the DNA TGTGCCAGCAGCTTAGGCCCGGATACGCAGTATTTT.

This clone turned up a few times. The chain uses TRBV9 and TRBJ2-2, with D unresolved. The CDR3 runs to 14 residues. V lost 0 bases to trimming and J lost 6 bases, with 9 bases between them. In germline, CDR1 is SGDLS, CDR2 YYNGEE. The CDR3 coding sequence is TGTGCCAGCAGCGTAGCCCTACAGTCCGGGGAGCTGTTTTTT. This gives the protein CASSVALQSGELFF.

The V and J genes are TRBV25-1 and TRBJ2-1, with TRBD2 matching 12 bases. Germline V gene sequence: CDR1 MGHDK, CDR2 SYGVNS. Trimming removed 1 base from V and 10 bases from J; junction bases left unmatched: 8. This CDR3 is built from 16 residues. The CDR3 region has the DNA TGTGCCAGCAGTGAATGGTTGGCTAGCGGGAGGGCCGAGCAGTTCTTC. Translated, it gives CASSEWLASGRAEQFF.

In its sample, this clone was seen a few times. This chain connects TRBV10-2 to TRBJ2-4; 10 bases are shared with TRBD2. Germline V gene lookup returns CDR1 WSHSY and CDR2 SAAADI. This CDR3 is 16 amino acids long. V trimming: 4 bases; J trimming: 7 bases; junction bases outside the gene matches: 10. The CDR3 coding sequence is TGCGCCAGCAGTGTGATGAGCGGGAGGGTTTCGAACATTCAGTACTTC. Its translation is CASSVMSGRVSNIQYF.

The chain joins TRBV5-5 to TRBJ2-2, with TRBD2 identical over 14 bases. The CDR3 is made up of 16 amino acids. Looked up from germline, CDR1 is SGHKS and CDR2 is YYEKEE (reference sequence). V gave up 4 bases and J gave up 7 bases; unmatched junction bases: 6. Here the CDR3 DNA reads TGTGCCAGCAGCATGGGACTAGCGGGAGTCGACGGGGAGCTGTTTTTT. Protein product: CASSMGLAGVDGELFF.